The entry that follows covers one TCR beta chain sequence. In this CDR3 the conserved last residue, phenylalanine or tryptophan, is missing, so a read error is likely. TCRdb ran MiXCR on the PCR reads and lists one entry per CDR3 protein. The table includes almost 20,000 distinct CDR3 sequences, around two fifths detected once. The data were obtained in a study of tumor-infiltrating lymphocytes in oesophageal squamous cell carcinoma. Germline-derived CDR1 and CDR2 are SGHTA and FQGNSA. CDR3 length equals 15 residues. With 5 bases clipped from V and 5 bases from J, the junction kept 9 bases outside the gene matches.

The origin of this receptor is a male donor with esophageal squamous cell carcinoma. Material: esophageal tumor tissue. The chain combines TRBV7-2 with TRBJ2-3; 8 bases are shared with TRBD1. The CDR3 sequence: CASSHGQGGGDTQYS. The CDR3 bases are TGTGCCAGCAGCCACGGACAGGGTGGGGGAGATACGCAGTATTCT.